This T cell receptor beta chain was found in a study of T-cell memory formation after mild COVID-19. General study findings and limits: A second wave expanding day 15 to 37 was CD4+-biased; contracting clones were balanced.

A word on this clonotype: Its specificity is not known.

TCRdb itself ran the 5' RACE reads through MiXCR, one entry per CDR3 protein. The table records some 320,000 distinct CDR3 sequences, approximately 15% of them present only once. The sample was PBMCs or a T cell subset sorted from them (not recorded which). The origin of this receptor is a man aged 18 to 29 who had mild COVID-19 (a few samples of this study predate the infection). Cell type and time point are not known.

As DNA, the CDR3 is TGCAGTGCTAGAGGCCTCGGGGCTGAAAGGCAGCCCCAGCATTTT. Protein product: CSARGLGAERQPQHF. The chain recombines TRBV20-1 with TRBJ1-5, with TRBD1 as a possible D gene (5 bases). Per the germline V gene, CDR1 is DFQATT and CDR2 is SNEGSKA (reference sequence). This CDR3 region has 15 residues. Trimming left V 1 base short and J 7 bases short, with 17 bases between.